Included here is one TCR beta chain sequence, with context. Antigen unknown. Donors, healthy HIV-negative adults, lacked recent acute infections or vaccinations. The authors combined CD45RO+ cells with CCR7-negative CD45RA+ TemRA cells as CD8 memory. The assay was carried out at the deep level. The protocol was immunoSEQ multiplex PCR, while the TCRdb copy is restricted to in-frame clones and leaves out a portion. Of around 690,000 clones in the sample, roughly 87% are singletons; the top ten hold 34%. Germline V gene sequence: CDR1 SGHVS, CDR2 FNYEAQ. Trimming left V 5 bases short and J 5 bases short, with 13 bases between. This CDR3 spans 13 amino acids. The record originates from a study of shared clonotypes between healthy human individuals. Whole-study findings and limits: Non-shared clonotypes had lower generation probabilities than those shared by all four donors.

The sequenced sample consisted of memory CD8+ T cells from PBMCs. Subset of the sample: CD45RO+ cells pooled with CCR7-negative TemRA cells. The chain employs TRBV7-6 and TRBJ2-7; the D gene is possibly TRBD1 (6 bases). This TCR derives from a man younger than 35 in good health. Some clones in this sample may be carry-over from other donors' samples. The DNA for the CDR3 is TGTGCCAGCAGCCCCCGGACAGCCCACGAGCAGTACTTC. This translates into CASSPRTAHEQYF.